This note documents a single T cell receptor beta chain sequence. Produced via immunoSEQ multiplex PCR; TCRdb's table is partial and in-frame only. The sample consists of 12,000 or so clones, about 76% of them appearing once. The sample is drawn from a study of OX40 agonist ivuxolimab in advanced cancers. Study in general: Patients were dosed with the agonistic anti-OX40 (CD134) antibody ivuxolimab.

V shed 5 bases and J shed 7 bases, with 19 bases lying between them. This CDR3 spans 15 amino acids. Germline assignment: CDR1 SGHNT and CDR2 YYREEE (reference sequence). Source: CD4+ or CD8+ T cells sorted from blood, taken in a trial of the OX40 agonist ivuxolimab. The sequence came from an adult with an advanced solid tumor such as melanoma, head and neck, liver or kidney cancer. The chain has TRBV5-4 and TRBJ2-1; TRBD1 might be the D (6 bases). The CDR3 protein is CASRPWGPQSNEQFF. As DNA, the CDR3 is TGTGCCAGCAGGCCATGGGGGCCCCAATCGAATGAGCAGTTCTTC.